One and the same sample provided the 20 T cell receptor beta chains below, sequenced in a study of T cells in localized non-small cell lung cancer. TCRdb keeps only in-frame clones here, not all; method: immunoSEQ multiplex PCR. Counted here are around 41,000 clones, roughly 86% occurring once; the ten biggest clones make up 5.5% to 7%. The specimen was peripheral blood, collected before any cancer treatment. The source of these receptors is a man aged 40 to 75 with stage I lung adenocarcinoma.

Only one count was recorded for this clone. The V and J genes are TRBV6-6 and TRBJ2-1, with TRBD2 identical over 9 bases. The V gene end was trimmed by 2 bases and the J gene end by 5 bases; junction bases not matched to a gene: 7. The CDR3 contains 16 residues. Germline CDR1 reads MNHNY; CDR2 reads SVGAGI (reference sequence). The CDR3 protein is CASSYRGGRANNEQFF. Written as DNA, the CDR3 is TGTGCCAGCAGTTACAGGGGCGGGAGGGCCAACAATGAGCAGTTCTTC.

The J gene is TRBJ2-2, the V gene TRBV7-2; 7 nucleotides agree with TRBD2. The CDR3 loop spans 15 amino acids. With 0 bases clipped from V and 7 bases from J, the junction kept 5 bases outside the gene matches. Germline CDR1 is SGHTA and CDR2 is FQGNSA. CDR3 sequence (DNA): TGTGCCAGCAGCTTAGCGGCAGGGAGGGTCGGGGAGCTGTTTTTT. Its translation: CASSLAAGRVGELFF.

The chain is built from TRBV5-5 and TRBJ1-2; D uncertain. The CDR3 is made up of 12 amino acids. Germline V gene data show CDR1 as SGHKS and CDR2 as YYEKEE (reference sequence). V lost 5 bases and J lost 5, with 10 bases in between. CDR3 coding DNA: TGTGCCAGCAGTGTGGCCCTTTATGGCTACACCTTC. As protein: CASSVALYGYTF.

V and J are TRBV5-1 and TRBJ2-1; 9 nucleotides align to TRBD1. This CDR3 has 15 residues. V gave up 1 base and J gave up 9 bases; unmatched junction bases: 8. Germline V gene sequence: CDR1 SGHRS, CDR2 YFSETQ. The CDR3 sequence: CASSLTGGVGGEQFF. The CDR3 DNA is TGCGCCAGCAGCTTGACAGGGGGCGTTGGGGGTGAGCAGTTCTTC.

CDR3 protein: CASSLASAGELFF. As DNA, the CDR3 is TGTGCCAGCAGCTTAGCGTCAGCCGGGGAGCTGTTTTTT. The genes are TRBV7-8 and TRBJ2-2; D remains unclear. V lost 0 bases, J lost 6 bases, and 5 bases lay in between. Per germline, CDR1 SGHVS and CDR2 FQNEAQ. The length of the CDR3 is 13 residues.

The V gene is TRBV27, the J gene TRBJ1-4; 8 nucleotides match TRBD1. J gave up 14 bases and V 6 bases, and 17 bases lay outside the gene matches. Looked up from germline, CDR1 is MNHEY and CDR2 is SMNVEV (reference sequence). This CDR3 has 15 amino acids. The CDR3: CASSPLPDRGSGLFF. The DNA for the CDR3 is TGTGCCAGCAGCCCTCTTCCCGACAGGGGTTCAGGTCTGTTTTTT.

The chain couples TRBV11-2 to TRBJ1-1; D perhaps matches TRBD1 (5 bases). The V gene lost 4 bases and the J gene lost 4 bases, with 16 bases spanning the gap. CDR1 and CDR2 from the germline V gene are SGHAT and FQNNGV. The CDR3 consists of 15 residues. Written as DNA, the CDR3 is TGTGCCAGCAGCTACCCATGGGCGAGGGGCACTGAAGCTTTCTTT. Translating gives CASSYPWARGTEAFF.

The CDR3 bases are TGTGCCATCAGCAATGACAGGGGGCACTCCTACGAGCAGTACTTC. It specifies CAISNDRGHSYEQYF. V is TRBV10-3 and J is TRBJ2-7, with TRBD1 identical over 10 bases. This CDR3 region has 15 residues. Looked up from germline, CDR1 is ENHRY and CDR2 is SYGVKD. V lost 6 bases and J lost 0; bases outside the gene matches: 5.

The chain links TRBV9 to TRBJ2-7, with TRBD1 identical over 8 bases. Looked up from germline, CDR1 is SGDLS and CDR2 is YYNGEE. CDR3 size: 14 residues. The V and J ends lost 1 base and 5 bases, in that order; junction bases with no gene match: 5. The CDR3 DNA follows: TGTGCCAGCAGCGTACGAAGGACAGGGAACGAGCAGTACTTC. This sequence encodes CASSVRRTGNEQYF.

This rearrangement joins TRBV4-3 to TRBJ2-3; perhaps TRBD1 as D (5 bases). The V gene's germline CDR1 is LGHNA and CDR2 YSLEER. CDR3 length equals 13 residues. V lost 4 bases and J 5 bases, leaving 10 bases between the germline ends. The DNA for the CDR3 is TGCGCCAGCAGCCTTTATAGGGGAGATACGCAGTATTTT. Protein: CASSLYRGDTQYF.

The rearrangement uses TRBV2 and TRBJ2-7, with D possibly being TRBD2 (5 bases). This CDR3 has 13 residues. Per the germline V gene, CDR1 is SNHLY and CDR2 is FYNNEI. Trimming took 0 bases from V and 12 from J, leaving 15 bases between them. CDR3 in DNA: TGTGCCAGCAGTGAAGCCCCCGGGATCCGAAGGTACTTC. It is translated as CASSEAPGIRRYF.

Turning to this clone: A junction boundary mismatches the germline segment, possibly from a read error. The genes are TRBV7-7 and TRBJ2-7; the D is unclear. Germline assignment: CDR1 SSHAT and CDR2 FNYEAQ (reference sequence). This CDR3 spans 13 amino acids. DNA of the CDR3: TGTGCTAGCAGCTTAGACCTGGGAAGGGAGCAGTACTTC. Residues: CASSLDLGREQYF.

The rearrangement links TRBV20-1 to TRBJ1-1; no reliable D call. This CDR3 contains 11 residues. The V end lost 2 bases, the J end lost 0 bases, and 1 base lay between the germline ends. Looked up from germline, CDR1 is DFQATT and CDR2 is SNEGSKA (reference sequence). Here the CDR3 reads CSARLNTEAFF. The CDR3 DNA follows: TGCAGTGCTAGACTGAACACTGAAGCTTTCTTT.

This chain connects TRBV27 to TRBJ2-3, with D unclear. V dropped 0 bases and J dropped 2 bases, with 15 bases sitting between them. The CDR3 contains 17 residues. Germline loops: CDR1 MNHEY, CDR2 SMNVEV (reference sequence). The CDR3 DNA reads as TGTGCCAGCAGTTTATCCCGGCCCGTGTGGGACACAGATACGCAGTATTTT. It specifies CASSLSRPVWDTDTQYF.

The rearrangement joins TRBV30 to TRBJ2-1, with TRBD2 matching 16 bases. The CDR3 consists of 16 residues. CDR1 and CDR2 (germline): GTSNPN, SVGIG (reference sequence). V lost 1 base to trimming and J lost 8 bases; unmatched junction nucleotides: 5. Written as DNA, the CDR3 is TGTGCCTGGAGTGCGGGACTAGCGGGAGGGCCAGATGAGCAGTTCTTC. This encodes CAWSAGLAGGPDEQFF.

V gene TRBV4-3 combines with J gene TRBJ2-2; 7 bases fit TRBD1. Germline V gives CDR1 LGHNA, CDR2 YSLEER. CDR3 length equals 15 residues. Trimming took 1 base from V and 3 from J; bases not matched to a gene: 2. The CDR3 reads CASSQGDRDTGELFF. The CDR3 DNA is TGCGCCAGCAGCCAAGGGGACAGAGACACCGGGGAGCTGTTTTTT.

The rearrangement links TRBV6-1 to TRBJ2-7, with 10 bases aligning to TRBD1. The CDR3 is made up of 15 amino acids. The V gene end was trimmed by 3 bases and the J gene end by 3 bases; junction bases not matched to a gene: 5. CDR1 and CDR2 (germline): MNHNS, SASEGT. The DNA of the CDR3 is TGTGCCAGCAGTGACAGAGGGACAGGGGACTACGAGCAGTACTTC. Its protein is CASSDRGTGDYEQYF.

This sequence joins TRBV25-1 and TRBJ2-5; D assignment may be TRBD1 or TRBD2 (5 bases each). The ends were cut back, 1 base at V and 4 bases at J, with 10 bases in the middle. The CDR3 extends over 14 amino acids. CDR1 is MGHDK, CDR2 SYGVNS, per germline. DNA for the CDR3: TGTGCCAGCAGTGAATTTGGGGGAATAGAGACCCAGTACTTC. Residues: CASSEFGGIETQYF.

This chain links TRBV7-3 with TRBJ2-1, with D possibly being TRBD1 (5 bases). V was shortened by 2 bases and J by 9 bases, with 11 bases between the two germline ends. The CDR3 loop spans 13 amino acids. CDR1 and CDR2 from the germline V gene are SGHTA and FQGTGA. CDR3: CASSLSDNGEQFF. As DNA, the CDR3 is TGTGCCAGCAGCTTATCGGACAACGGTGAGCAGTTCTTC.

This chain's CDR3 is CASRSDREGGDTQYF. DNA of the CDR3: TGTGCCAGCAGGTCTGACAGGGAAGGGGGAGATACGCAGTATTTT. The V gene is TRBV5-4, the J gene TRBJ2-3; TRBD1 matches 7 bases. V was clipped by 5 bases and J by 5 bases; unmatched bases: 11. This CDR3 has 15 residues. The germline V gene encodes CDR1 SGHNT and CDR2 YYREEE (reference sequence).